These 8 T cell receptor beta chains share one sample of origin, sequenced in a study of T cell responses to AZD1222 COVID-19 vaccine. The method was immunoSEQ multiplex PCR; TCRdb's version includes in-frame clones alone and lacks a portion of them. The repertoire holds 110,000 to 150,000 clones, 70% to 90% seen once, with roughly 3% in the top ten. Sequencing was performed on peripheral blood, taken on day 0 of AZD1222 vaccination. The source of these receptors is an adult in good health.

This chain connects TRBV5-4 to TRBJ2-7; the D gene is possibly TRBD1 (6 bases). The ends were cut back, 4 bases at V and 3 bases at J, with 17 bases in the middle. CDR1 is SGHNT, CDR2 YYREEE, per germline (reference sequence). The CDR3 spans 15 residues. The CDR3 here is CASSGNREGDYEQYF. In nucleotides, the CDR3 is TGTGCCAGCAGCGGCAACAGGGAAGGCGACTACGAGCAGTACTTC.

DNA of the CDR3: TGTGCAAGTCGCTTAGCCCATGAGCAGTTCTTC. Amino acids: CASRLAHEQFF. The V call is TRBV12-2, the J call TRBJ2-1. TRBV12-2 is tagged as a pseudogene. The CDR3 contains 11 residues.

Only a few counts were recorded for this clone. The rearrangement links TRBV19 to TRBJ1-2, with a tentative D call TRBD1 (6 bases). The CDR3 has 15 residues. CDR1 and CDR2 from the germline V gene are LNHDA and SQIVND (reference sequence). V was shortened by 3 bases and J by 4 bases, with 15 bases between the two germline ends. The CDR3 reads CASSIMGAQVYGYTF. The CDR3 bases are TGTGCCAGTAGTATCATGGGGGCGCAGGTCTATGGCTACACCTTC.

Here the CDR3 DNA reads TGTGCCAGCAGTGAAGAAATGGGTGGACTCTCCTACGAGCAGTACTTC. This encodes CASSEEMGGLSYEQYF. The rearrangement joins TRBV6-1 to TRBJ2-7, with D perhaps TRBD2 (5 bases). Per germline, CDR1 MNHNS and CDR2 SASEGT. With 1 base removed from V and 0 bases from J, the gap between germline ends came to 13 bases. This CDR3 has 16 amino acids.

The V call is TRBV28, the J call TRBJ2-7, with 9 nucleotides matching TRBD2. The CDR3 loop spans 13 amino acids. Germline values: CDR1 MDHEN, CDR2 SYDVKM. The junction had 6 bases not matched to a gene; V was cut back by 6 bases and J by 6 bases. CDR3 sequence (DNA): TGTGCCAGCAGGGGAGCGGGAGGTGTCGAGCAGTACTTC. It specifies CASRGAGGVEQYF.

V is TRBV10-3 and J is TRBJ1-2, with 7 bases fitting TRBD1. This CDR3 is built from 15 residues. The germline gives CDR1 ENHRY, CDR2 SYGVKD. Trimming removed 0 bases from V and 8 bases from J; junction bases left unmatched: 9. The CDR3 is CAISESEGQTTGYTF. Here the CDR3 DNA reads TGTGCCATCAGTGAGTCAGAGGGACAGACCACAGGCTACACCTTC.

The chain links TRBV10-1 to TRBJ2-7; 9 bases map to TRBD2. Per germline, CDR1 WNHNN and CDR2 SYGVQD (reference sequence). Trimming removed 5 bases from V and 2 bases from J; junction bases left unmatched: 4. The CDR3 is 14 residues long. CDR3 amino acids: CASSRAGGPYEQYF. The CDR3, as DNA: TGCGCCAGCAGTAGAGCGGGAGGTCCCTACGAGCAGTACTTC.

V and J are TRBV19 and TRBJ1-1; D uncertain. This CDR3 is 12 amino acids long. Germline V CDR1 and CDR2: LNHDA, SQIVND (reference sequence). Trimming removed 5 bases at V and 8 bases at J, with 12 bases between. The CDR3 bases are TGTGCCAGTAGTTCCTCCCCCAGGGAAGCTTTCTTT. Translated: CASSSSPREAFF.